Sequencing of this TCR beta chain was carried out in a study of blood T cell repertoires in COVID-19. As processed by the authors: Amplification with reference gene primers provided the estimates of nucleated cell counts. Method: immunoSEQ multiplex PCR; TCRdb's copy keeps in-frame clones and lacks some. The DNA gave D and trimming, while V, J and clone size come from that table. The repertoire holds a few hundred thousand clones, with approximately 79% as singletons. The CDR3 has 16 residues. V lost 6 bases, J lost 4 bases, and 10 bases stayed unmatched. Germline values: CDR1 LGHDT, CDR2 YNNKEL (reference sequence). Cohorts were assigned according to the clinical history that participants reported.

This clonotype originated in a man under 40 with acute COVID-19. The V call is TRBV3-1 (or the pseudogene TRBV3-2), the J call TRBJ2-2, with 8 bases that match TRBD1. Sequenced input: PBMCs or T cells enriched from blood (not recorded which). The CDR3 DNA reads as TGTGCCAGCAGGCCCAGCGGACAGGGAAGCACCGGGGAGCTGTTTTTT. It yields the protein CASRPSGQGSTGELFF.